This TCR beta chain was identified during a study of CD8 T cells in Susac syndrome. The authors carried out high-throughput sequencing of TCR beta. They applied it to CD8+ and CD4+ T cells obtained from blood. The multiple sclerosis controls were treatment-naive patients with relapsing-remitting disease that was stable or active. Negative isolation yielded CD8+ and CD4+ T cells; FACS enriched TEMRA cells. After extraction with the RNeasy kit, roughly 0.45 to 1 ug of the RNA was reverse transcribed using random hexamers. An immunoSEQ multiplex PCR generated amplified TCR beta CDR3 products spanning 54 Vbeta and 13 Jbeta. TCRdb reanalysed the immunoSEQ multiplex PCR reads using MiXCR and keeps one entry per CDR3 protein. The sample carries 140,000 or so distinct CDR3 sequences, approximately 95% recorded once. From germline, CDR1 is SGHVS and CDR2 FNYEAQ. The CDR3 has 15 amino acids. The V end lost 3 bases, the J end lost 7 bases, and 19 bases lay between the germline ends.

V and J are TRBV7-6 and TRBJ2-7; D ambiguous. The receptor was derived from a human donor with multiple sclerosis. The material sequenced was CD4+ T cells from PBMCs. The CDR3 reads CASSFSSGHPWEQYF. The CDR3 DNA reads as TGTGCCAGCAGCTTTAGTTCTGGGCACCCTTGGGAGCAGTACTTC.